This is a list of T cell receptor beta chains from one sample in a study of graft-versus-host responses after intestinal transplantation. These receptors have no known antigen. TCRdb's copy holds only in-frame clones and misses some; the assay was immunoSEQ multiplex PCR. The table records about 88,000 clones, under 95% of them present only once. The specimen was unstimulated CD4+ T cells sorted from spleen or lymph node cells, collected before transplant. The receptors were gathered from a human donor who was the organ donor for an intestinal transplant. CDR3s include the opening cysteine and the closing phenylalanine or tryptophan. The order of the fields is D gene, J gene, clone size, V gene, CDR3 protein, CDR3 DNA. A D gene is named only where the DNA matches it firmly. Clone size is given for some rows only: seen once, a few or many times, or a class if the clone is expanded.

>.|TRBJ2-1|once|TRBV19
CASSIGGTYTYNEQFF
TGTGCCAGTAGTATAGGTGGGACATACACCTACAATGAGCAGTTCTTC
>.|TRBJ2-1|.|TRBV9
CASSPSVFAYNEQFF
TGTGCCAGCAGCCCTAGCGTTTTCGCCTACAATGAGCAGTTCTTC
>.|TRBJ1-2|.|TRBV28
CASSGSRGVGYTF
TGTGCCAGCAGTGGGTCTCGCGGGGTGGGCTACACCTTC
>.|TRBJ1-2|.|TRBV5-4
CASSLDRDSYGYTF
TGTGCCAGCAGCCTGGACCGGGACTCCTATGGCTACACCTTC
>.|TRBJ2-3|.|TRBV11-1
CASSLGGLAPHTDTQYF
TGTGCCAGCAGCTTAGGTGGCCTAGCGCCCCACACAGATACGCAGTATTTT
>.|TRBJ2-1|.|TRBV18
CASSPLGLDSEQFF
TGTGCCAGCTCACCCTTGGGGCTGGATAGTGAGCAGTTCTTC
>.|TRBJ1-1|once|TRBV7-9
CASSLGGRDWTEAFF
TGTGCCAGCAGCTTAGGGGGCAGGGATTGGACTGAAGCTTTCTTT
>.|TRBJ2-5|.|TRBV5-1
CASSLTGRVQETQYF
TGCGCCAGCAGCTTGACCGGCAGGGTCCAAGAGACCCAGTACTTC
>TRBD1|TRBJ1-2|once|TRBV27
CASSFLGQESGYTF
TGTGCCAGCAGTTTTTTGGGACAGGAGTCTGGCTACACCTTC
>.|TRBJ2-7|.|TRBV7-8
CASSLVLGASYEQYF
TGTGCCAGCAGCTTAGTGTTGGGGGCATCCTACGAGCAGTACTTC
>TRBD2|TRBJ2-1|.|TRBV20-1
CSALAGEQFF
TGCAGTGCTCTAGCGGGTGAGCAGTTCTTC
>.|TRBJ2-1|once|TRBV4-1
CASSPSRQTEWDNEQFF
TGCGCCAGCAGCCCATCGAGACAGACCGAATGGGACAATGAGCAGTTCTTC
>TRBD2|TRBJ2-2|.|TRBV6-6
CASREAGRAGELFF
TGTGCCAGCCGGGAGGCAGGTCGGGCCGGGGAGCTGTTTTTT
>TRBD1|TRBJ1-1|.|TRBV6-1
CASSADRGPRGAFF
TGTGCCAGCAGCGCGGACAGGGGGCCGCGGGGAGCTTTCTTT
>TRBD2|TRBJ2-3|.|TRBV6-8
CASSPHTSGRAKFPDTQYF
TGTGCCAGCAGTCCACACACTAGCGGGAGGGCCAAGTTCCCAGATACGCAGTATTTT
>.|TRBJ1-2|.|TRBV19
CASSDKNRRRYGYTF
TGTGCCAGTAGTGATAAAAACAGAAGAAGATATGGCTACACCTTC
>.|TRBJ1-6|.|TRBV12-5
CVSSHPPQSCPTPLHF
TGTGTTTCAAGTCACCCCCCACAAAGTTGCCCAACACCCCTCCACTTT
>.|TRBJ2-7|.|TRBV6-1
CASSEPYSSYEQYF
TGTGCCAGCAGTGAGCCTTACAGCTCCTACGAGCAGTACTTC
>.|TRBJ2-3|.|TRBV7-3
CASSQSHQADTQYF
TGTGCCAGCAGCCAATCCCATCAGGCAGATACGCAGTATTTT
>.|TRBJ1-4|.|TRBV19
CASSAARGRSATNEKLFF
TGTGCCAGTAGCGCTGCCCGGGGTCGATCTGCAACTAATGAAAAACTGTTTTTT
>TRBD2|TRBJ2-1|once|TRBV19
CASRIAGDSGEQFF
TGTGCCAGTAGGATAGCGGGAGATTCGGGTGAGCAGTTCTTC
>TRBD2|TRBJ2-5|once|TRBV5-1
CASSWGLAGETQYF
TGCGCCAGCAGCTGGGGACTAGCAGGGGAGACCCAGTACTTC
>TRBD2|TRBJ2-5|.|TRBV5-1
CASSPPPSGGGETQYF
TGCGCCAGCAGCCCCCCCCCTAGCGGGGGTGGAGAGACCCAGTACTTC
>TRBD1|TRBJ2-1|once|TRBV7-4
CASSARDRVQNEQFF
TGTGCCAGCAGCGCCCGGGACAGGGTCCAGAATGAGCAGTTCTTC